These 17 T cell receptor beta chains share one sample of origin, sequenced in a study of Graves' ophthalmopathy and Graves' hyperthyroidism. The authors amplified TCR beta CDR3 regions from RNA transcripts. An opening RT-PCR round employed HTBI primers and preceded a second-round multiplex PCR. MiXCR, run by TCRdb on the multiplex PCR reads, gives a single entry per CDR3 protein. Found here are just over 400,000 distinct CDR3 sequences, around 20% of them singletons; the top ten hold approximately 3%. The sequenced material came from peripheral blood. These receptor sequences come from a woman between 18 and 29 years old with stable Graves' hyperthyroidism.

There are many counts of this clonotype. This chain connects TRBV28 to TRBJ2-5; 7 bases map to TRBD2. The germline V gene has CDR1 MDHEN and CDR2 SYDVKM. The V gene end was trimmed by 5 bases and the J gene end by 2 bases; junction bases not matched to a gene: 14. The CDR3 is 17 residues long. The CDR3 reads CASSRGRLFGGQETQYF. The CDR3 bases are TGTGCCAGCAGTAGGGGACGGCTCTTCGGGGGGCAAGAGACCCAGTACTTC.

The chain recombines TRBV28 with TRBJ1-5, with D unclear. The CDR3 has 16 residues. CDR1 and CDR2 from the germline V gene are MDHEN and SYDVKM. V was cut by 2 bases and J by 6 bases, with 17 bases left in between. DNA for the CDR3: TGTGCCAGCAGTTTACGGGGTAGCAGGCGGACTCAGCCCCAGCATTTT. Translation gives CASSLRGSRRTQPQHF. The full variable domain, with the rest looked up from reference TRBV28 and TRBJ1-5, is DVKVTQSSRYLVKRTGEKVFLECVQDMDHENMFWYRQDPGLGLRLIYFSYDVKMKEKGDIPEGYSVSREKKERFSLILESASTNQTSMYLCASSLRGSRRTQPQHFGDGTRLSIL.

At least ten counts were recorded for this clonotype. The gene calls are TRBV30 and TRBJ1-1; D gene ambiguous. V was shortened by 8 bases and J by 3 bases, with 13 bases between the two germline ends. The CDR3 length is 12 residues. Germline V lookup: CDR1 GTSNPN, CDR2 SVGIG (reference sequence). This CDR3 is CASNGGYTEAFF. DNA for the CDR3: TGTGCCAGTAACGGTGGGTACACTGAAGCTTTCTTT.

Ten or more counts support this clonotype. DNA of the CDR3: TGTGCCAGCAGCGACAGTTCCCTCAATCAGCCCCAGCATTTT. Its protein product is CASSDSSLNQPQHF. This chain connects TRBV7-2 to TRBJ1-5; perhaps TRBD1 as D (5 bases). Germline-derived CDR1 and CDR2 are SGHTA and FQGNSA. This CDR3 has 14 residues. V was pared by 5 bases and J by 3 bases, with 11 bases between. Combining the CDR3 with reference TRBV7-2 and TRBJ1-5 gives the whole variable domain GAGVSQSPSNKVTEKGKDVELRCDPISGHTALYWYRQSLGQGLEFLIYFQGNSAPDKSGLPSDRFSAERTGGSVSTLTIQRTQQEDSAVYLCASSDSSLNQPQHFGDGTRLSIL.

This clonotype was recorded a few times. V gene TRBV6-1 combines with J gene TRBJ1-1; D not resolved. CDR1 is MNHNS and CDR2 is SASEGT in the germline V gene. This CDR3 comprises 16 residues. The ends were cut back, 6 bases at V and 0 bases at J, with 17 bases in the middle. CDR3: CASRDPSLRMNTEAFF. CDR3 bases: TGTGCCAGCAGAGACCCCTCCCTTCGGATGAACACTGAAGCTTTCTTT.

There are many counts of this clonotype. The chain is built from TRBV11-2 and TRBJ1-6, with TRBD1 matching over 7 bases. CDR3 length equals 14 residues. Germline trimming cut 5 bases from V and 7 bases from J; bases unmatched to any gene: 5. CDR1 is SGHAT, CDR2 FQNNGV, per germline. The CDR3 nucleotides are TGTGCCAGCAGCCAGGGACAGAGAAATTCACCCCTCCACTTT. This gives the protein CASSQGQRNSPLHF. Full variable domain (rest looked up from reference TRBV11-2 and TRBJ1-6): EAGVAQSPRYKIIEKRQSVAFWCNPISGHATLYWYQQILGQGPKLLIQFQNNGVVDDSQLPKDRFSAERLKGVDSTLKIQPAKLEDSAVYLCASSQGQRNSPLHFGNGTRLTVT.

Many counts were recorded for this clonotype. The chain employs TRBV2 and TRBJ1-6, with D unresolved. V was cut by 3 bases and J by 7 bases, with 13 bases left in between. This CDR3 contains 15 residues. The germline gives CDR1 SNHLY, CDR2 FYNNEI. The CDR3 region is CASSDKARQNSPLHF. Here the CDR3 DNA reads TGTGCCAGCAGTGATAAGGCAAGGCAGAATTCACCCCTCCACTTT.

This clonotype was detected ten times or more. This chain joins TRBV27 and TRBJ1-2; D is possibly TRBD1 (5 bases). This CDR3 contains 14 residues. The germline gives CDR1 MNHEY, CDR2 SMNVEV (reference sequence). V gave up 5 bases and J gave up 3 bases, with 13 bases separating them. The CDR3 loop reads CASSRGGADYGYTF. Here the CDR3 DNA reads TGTGCCAGCAGTCGCGGGGGAGCGGACTATGGCTACACCTTC.

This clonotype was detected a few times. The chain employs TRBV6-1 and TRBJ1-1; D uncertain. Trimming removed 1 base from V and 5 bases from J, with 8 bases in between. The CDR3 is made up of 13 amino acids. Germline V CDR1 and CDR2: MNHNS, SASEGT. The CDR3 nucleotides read TGTGCCAGCAGTGAAGAGAGGAGTACTGAAGCTTTCTTT. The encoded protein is CASSEERSTEAFF.

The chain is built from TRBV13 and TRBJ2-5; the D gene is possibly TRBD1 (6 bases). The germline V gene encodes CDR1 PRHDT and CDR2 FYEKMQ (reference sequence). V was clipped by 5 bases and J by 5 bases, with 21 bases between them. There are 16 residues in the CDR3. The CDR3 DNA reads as TGTGCCAGCAGCCTCGGGTGGCAGGGGCAGGGGGAGACCCAGTACTTC. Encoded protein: CASSLGWQGQGETQYF.

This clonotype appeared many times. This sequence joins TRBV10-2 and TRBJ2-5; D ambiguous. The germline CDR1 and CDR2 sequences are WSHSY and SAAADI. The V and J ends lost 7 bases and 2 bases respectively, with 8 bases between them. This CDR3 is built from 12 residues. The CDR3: CASKAFQETQYF. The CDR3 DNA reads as TGCGCCAGCAAAGCGTTTCAAGAGACCCAGTACTTC.

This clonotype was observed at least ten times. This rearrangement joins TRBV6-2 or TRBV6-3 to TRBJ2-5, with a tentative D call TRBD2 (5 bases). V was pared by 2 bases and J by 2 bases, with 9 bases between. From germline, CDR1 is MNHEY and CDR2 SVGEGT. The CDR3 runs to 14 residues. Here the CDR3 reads CASSYGLEQETQYF. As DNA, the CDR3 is TGTGCCAGCAGTTACGGACTGGAACAAGAGACCCAGTACTTC.

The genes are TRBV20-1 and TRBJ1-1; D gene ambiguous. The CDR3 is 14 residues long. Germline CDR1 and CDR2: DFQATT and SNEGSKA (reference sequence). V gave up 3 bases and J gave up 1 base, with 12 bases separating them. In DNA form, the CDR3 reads TGCAGTGCTAGTCCCTTCGACAAGAACACTGAAGCTTTCTTT. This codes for CSASPFDKNTEAFF.

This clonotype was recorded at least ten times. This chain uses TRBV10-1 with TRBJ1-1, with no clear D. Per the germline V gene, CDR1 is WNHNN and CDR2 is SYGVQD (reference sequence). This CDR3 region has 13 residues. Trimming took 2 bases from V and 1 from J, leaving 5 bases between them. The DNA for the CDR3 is TGCGCCAGCAGTGAGCCCGGGAACACTGAAGCTTTCTTT. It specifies CASSEPGNTEAFF.

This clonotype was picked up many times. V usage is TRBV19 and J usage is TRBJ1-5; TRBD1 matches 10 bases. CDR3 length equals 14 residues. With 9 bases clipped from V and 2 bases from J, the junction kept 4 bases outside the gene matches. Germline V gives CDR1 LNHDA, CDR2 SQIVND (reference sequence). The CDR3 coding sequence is TGTGCCAGCCTGACAGGGGGCGGCAATCAGCCCCAGCATTTT. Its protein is CASLTGGGNQPQHF.

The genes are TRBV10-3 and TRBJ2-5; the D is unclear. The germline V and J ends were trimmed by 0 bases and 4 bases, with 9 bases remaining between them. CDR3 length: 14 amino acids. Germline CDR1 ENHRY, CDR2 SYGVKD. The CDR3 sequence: CAISESSAGETQYF. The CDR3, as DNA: TGTGCCATCAGTGAGTCGTCAGCAGGAGAGACCCAGTACTTC.

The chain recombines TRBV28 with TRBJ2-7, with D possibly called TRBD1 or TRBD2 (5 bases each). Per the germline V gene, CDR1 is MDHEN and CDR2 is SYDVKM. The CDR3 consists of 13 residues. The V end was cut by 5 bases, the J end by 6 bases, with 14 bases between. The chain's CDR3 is CASSRDGPREQYF. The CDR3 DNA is TGTGCCAGCAGTCGGGACGGTCCCCGCGAGCAGTACTTC.